This record concerns one T cell receptor beta chain sequence. What it binds is unknown. The data are from a study of regulatory T cells in long-lasting Graves disease. To make TCR beta libraries, researchers used iRepertoire HTBI primers and Arm-PCR of CDR3 regions. From the multiplex PCR reads, TCRdb called clonotypes with MiXCR, one entry per CDR3 protein. The table records around 500,000 distinct CDR3 sequences, about 16% of them present only once. General study results and limits: The analysis examined peripheral blood only and excluded thyroid tissue.

The CDR3 has 18 residues. CDR1 and CDR2 (germline): SEHNR, FQNEAQ (reference sequence). Trimming cost V 3 bases and J 2 bases, with 22 bases left between them. Time point given: newly diagnosed GD, antithyroid drugs for less than 3 months. RNA from PBMCs was the source of the TCR library. The patients included were those that came from an endocrinology department in Xi'an, China. These data also featured in a second study, about T cells in Graves' hyperthyroidism and ophthalmopathy. As reported in that work: Initially, a first-round RT-PCR of the TCR CDR3 employed the HTBI primer set.

This sequence originates from a woman aged 40-65 years with Graves disease. This chain uses TRBV7-9 with TRBJ2-5; D call uncertain. The sample in question was peripheral blood mononuclear cells (PBMCs), obtained at new diagnosis, from a patient treated with antithyroid drugs. As DNA, the CDR3 is TGTGCCAGCAGCTTGTTTGAGGTTCTGAAAAGCCTTCAAGAGACCCAGTACTTC. Amino acid sequence: CASSLFEVLKSLQETQYF.